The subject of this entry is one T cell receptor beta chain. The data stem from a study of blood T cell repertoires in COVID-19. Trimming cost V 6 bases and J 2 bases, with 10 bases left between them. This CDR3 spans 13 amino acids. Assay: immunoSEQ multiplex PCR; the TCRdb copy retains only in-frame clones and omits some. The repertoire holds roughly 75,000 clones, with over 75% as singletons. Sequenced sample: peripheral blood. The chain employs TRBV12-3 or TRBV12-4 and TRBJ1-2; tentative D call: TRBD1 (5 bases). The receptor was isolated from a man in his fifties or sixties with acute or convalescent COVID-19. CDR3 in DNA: TGTGCCAGCAGACACGACAGCAACTATGGCTACACCTTC. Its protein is CASRHDSNYGYTF.